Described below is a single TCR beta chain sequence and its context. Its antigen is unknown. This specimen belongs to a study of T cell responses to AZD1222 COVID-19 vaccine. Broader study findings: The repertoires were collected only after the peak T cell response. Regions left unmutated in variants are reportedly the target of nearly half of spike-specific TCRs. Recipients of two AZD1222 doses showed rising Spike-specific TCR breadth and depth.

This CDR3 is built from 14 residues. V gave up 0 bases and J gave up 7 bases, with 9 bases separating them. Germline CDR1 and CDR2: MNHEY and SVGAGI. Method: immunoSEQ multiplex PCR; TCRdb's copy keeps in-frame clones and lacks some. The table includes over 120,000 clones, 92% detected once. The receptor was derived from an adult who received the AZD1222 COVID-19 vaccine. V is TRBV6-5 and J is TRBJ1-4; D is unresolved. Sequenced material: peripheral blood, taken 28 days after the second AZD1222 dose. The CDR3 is CASSYSGRFEKLFF. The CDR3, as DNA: TGTGCCAGCAGTTACTCGGGCAGATTTGAAAAACTGTTTTTT.